This T cell receptor (beta chain) emerged from a study of shared clonotypes between healthy human individuals. CD45RO-negative, CCR7-selected cells formed the naive CD8 fraction, which excluded terminally differentiated effector memory CD45RA+ cells. The V end lost 5 bases, the J end lost 7 bases, and 17 bases lay between the germline ends. The CDR3 covers 14 residues. CDR1 is WNHNN, CDR2 SYGVQD, per germline (reference sequence). Libraries were prepared by immunoSEQ multiplex PCR; TCRdb keeps only in-frame clonotypes and omits some of them. The sample contains about 590,000 clones, nearly 97% of which appear only once.

The sequenced material came from naive CD8+ T cells sorted from blood. The TCR comes from a woman aged 25 to 39 in good health. V usage is TRBV10-1 and J usage is TRBJ1-1, with no clear D. For the CDR3, the DNA is TGCGCCAGCAGTAAAGCGGGCCCGAACGGTGAAGCTTTCTTT. Translating it yields CASSKAGPNGEAFF.